This TCR beta chain comes out of a study of T cells in Graves' hyperthyroidism and ophthalmopathy. Note on this clonotype: Its antigen is still unknown.

The junction had 1 base not matched to a gene; V was cut back by 3 bases and J by 5 bases. Germline loops: CDR1 KGHSH, CDR2 LQKENI. The length of the CDR3 is 14 residues. Regions amplified from RNA transcripts were the TCR beta CDR3 regions. The HTBI primer set was used in a first-round RT-PCR of the TCR CDR3. TCRdb ran MiXCR on the multiplex PCR reads and lists one entry per CDR3 protein. This sample has under 700,000 distinct CDR3 sequences, with over 15% found just once. Findings and caveats of the study: Blood also contained most expanded thyroid clonotypes above 0.001.

This sequence originates from a woman between 18 and 29 years old with Graves' hyperthyroidism. The chain is built from TRBV18 and TRBJ2-1, with TRBD2 identical over 10 bases. What was sequenced was blood. DNA of the CDR3: TGTGCCAGCTCACCGGGACTAGCGAACAATGAGCAGTTCTTC. Encoded protein: CASSPGLANNEQFF.